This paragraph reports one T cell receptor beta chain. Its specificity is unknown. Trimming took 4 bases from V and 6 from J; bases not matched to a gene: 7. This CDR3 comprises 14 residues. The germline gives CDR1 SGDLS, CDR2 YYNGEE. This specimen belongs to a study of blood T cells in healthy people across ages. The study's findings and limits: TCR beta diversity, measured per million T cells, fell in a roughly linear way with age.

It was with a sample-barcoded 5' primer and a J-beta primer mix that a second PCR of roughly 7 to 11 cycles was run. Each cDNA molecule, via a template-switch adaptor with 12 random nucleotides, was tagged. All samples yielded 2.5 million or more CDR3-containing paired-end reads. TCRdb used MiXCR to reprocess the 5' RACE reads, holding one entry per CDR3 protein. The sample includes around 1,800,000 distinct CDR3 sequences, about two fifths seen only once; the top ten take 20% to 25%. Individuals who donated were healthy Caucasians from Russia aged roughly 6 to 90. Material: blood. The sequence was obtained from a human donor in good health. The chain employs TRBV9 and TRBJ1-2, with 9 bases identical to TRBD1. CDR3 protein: CASSQDRGDNGYTF. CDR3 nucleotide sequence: TGTGCCAGCAGCCAGGACAGGGGAGACAATGGCTACACCTTC.